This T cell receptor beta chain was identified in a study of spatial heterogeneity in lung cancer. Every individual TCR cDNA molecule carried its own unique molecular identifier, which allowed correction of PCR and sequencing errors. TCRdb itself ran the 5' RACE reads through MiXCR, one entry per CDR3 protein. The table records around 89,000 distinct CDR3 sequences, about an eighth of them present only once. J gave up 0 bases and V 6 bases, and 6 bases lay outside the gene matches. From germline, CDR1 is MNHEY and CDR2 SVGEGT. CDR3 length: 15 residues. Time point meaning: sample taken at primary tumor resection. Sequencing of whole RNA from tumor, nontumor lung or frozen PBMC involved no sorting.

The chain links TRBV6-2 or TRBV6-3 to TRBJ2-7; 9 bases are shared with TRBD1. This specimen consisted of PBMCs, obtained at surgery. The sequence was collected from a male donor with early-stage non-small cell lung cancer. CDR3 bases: TGTGCCAGCAGAACCGACAGGGGGTACTCCTACGAGCAGTACTTC. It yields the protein CASRTDRGYSYEQYF.